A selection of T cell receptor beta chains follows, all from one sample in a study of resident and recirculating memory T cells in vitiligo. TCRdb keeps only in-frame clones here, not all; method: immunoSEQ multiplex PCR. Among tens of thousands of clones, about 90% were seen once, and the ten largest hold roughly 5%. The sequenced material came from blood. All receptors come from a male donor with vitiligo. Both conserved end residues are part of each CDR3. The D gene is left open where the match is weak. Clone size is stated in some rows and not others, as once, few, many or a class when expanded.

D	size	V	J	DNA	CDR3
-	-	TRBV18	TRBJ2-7	TGTGCCAGCTCACGGTTGGACAGCTACGAGCAGTACTTC	CASSRLDSYEQYF
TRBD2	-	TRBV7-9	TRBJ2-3	TGTGCCAGCAGCTTTGCGGGGGTCGGAGATACGCAGTATTTT	CASSFAGVGDTQYF
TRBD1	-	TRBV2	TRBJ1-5	TGTGCCAGCAGTGGGACAGGGAATCAGCCCCAGCATTTT	CASSGTGNQPQHF
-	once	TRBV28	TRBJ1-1	TGTGCCAGCAGTACCCAGTACGGGAGGACTGAAGCTTTCTTT	CASSTQYGRTEAFF
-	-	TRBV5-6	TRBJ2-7	TGTGCCAGCAGCTCGCAGGGCTACGAGCAGTACTTC	CASSSQGYEQYF
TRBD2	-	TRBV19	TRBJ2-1	TGTGCCACTATCCAGACTAGCGGGGCTTACAATGAGCAGTTCTTC	CATIQTSGAYNEQFF
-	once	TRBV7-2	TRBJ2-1	TGTGCCAGCAGCTATTCCCCTCAGACACAGTTCTTC	CASSYSPQTQFF
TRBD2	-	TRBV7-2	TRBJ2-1	TGTGCCAGCAGCTTAGTACTAGCGGAAGGGTACAATGAGCAGTTCTTC	CASSLVLAEGYNEQFF
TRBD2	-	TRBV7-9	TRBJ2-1	TGTGCCAGCAGCTTCGTCATAGCGGGAGAGTTCGATGAGCAGTTCTTC	CASSFVIAGEFDEQFF
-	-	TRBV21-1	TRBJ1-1	TGTGCCAGCAGCAAAACACAGCCAAACACTGAAGCTTTCTTT	CASSKTQPNTEAFF
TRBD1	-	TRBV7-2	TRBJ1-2	TGTGCCAGCAGCCCGGGACAGGGGTTAGGTGGCTACACCTTC	CASSPGQGLGGYTF
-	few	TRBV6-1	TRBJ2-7	TGTGCCAGCAGTGACGGGTCATACGAGCAGTACTTC	CASSDGSYEQYF
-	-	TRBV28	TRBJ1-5	TGTGCCAGCAGTTTGGGCCAGTATAGCAATCAGCCCCAGCATTTT	CASSLGQYSNQPQHF
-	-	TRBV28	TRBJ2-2	TGTGCCAGCAGCCTCGGCGGAGTGGCCGGGGAGCTGTTTTTT	CASSLGGVAGELFF
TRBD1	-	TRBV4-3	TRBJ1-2	TGCGCCAGCAGCCAGGGAACAGGGGACTATGGCTACACCTTC	CASSQGTGDYGYTF
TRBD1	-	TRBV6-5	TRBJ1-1	TGTGCCAGCAGTAACTTACAGGGGATTGAAGCTTTCTTT	CASSNLQGIEAFF
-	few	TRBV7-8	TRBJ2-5	TGTGCCAGCAGCTTAATAAAGACCCAGTACTTC	CASSLIKTQYF
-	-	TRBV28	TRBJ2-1	TGTGCCAGCAGCCCTCCCCGGGAGCCCAATGAGCAGTTCTTC	CASSPPREPNEQFF
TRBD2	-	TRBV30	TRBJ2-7	TGTGCCTGGAGGCAGCGGGACGCCTACGAGCAGTACTTC	CAWRQRDAYEQYF
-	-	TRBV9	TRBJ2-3	TGTGCCAGCAGCGTCGACTCCTCTAGCACAGATACGCAGTATTTT	CASSVDSSSTDTQYF
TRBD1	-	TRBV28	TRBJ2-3	TGTGCCAGCAGTCCCCCCGGGACAGGGGAGGGCAATACGCAGTATTTT	CASSPPGTGEGNTQYF
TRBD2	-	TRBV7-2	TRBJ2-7	TGTGCCAGCAGCCCCCCGAGTAGCGGGAGGAAGTACGAGCAGTACTTC	CASSPPSSGRKYEQYF
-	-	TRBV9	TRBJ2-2	TGTGCCAGCAGCGTAGGGGCACAGAACACCGGGGAGCTGTTTTTT	CASSVGAQNTGELFF
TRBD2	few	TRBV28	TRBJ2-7	TGTGCCAGCAGTTTATCGGGCTGGACTAGCGGGTCCTACGAGCAGTACTTC	CASSLSGWTSGSYEQYF
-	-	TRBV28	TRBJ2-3	TGTGCCAGCAATAGCGGTAGGACGCAGTATTTT	CASNSGRTQYF
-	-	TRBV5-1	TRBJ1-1	TGCGCCAGCAGCTCACGACAGGAGATGAACACTGAAGCTTTCTTT	CASSSRQEMNTEAFF
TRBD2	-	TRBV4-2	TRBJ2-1	TGTGCCAGCAGCCAAGAGGGACTAGCGCTCAATGAGCAGTTCTTC	CASSQEGLALNEQFF
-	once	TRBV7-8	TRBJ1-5	TGTGCCAGCAGCTTAGGCAGACATAGCAATCAGCCCCAGCATTTT	CASSLGRHSNQPQHF
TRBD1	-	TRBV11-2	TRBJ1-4	TGTGCCAGCAGCTTGAGAGGGACAGGGGGACCAAAACTGTTTTTT	CASSLRGTGGPKLFF